These 26 T cell receptor beta chains originate from one sample sequenced in a study of cytomegalovirus exposure and HLA in healthy donors. Data came from immunoSEQ multiplex PCR; TCRdb stores just in-frame clones and leaves some out. The repertoire holds 57,000 or so clones, with roughly 90% as singletons. Input material: PBMCs. The receptor set was obtained from a woman aged 25-40 years in good health and CMV-seronegative.

This sequence joins TRBV14 and TRBJ2-7; D not certain. The CDR3 sequence is 15 residues long. Germline V gives CDR1 SGHDN, CDR2 FVKESK. V was pared by 2 bases and J by 9 bases, with 20 bases between. The CDR3 DNA sequence: TGTGCCAGCAGCCAATCCACTCGCGCGGAGCCAGCGCAGTACTTC. Protein: CASSQSTRAEPAQYF.

The rearrangement joins TRBV19 to TRBJ1-5; a possible D gene is TRBD1 (6 bases). Germline V lookup: CDR1 LNHDA, CDR2 SQIVND (reference sequence). The CDR3 extends over 15 amino acids. V lost 5 bases and J 5 bases, leaving 16 bases between the germline ends. CDR3 residues: CASSPGQPDYQPQHF. The DNA for the CDR3 is TGTGCCAGTAGTCCCGGACAGCCGGATTATCAGCCCCAGCATTTT.

V usage is TRBV29-1 and J usage is TRBJ2-3; TRBD2 agrees at 8 bases. The germline V gene encodes CDR1 SQVTM and CDR2 ANQGSEA. The CDR3 spans 13 residues. V lost 6 bases, J lost 3 bases, and 5 bases stayed unmatched. The CDR3 nucleotides read TGCAGCGTGGGGGTAGCGGGGACAGATACGCAGTATTTT. This gives the protein CSVGVAGTDTQYF.

A single count supports this clone. The rearrangement links TRBV6-5 to TRBJ2-7; D is possibly TRBD1 (6 bases). The CDR3 totals 16 residues. Trimming took 0 bases from V and 2 from J, leaving 14 bases between them. The V gene's germline CDR1 is MNHEY and CDR2 SVGAGI. CDR3 coding DNA: TGTGCCAGCAGTTACTCGAATCCAGGGGATACCTACGAGCAGTACTTC. It is translated as CASSYSNPGDTYEQYF.

The rearrangement joins TRBV29-1 to TRBJ2-3; 7 bases match TRBD2. This CDR3 spans 12 amino acids. With V trimmed by 4 bases and J by 6 bases, 4 bases remained unmatched. Germline assignment: CDR1 SQVTM and CDR2 ANQGSEA. The CDR3 is CSVGREGDTQYF. In DNA, the CDR3 is TGCAGCGTTGGGAGGGAGGGGGATACGCAGTATTTT.

V gene TRBV6-1 combines with J gene TRBJ2-7, with 7 nucleotides matching TRBD1. V lost 11 bases, J lost 5 bases, and 6 bases stayed unmatched. The length of the CDR3 is 11 residues. Germline values: CDR1 MNHNS, CDR2 SASEGT. The chain's CDR3 is CAGSTGNEQYF. For the CDR3, the DNA is TGTGCCGGGTCGACAGGGAACGAGCAGTACTTC.

The rearrangement uses TRBV11-2 and TRBJ2-1; D may be TRBD2 (6 bases). Germline V CDR1 and CDR2: SGHAT, FQNNGV. Trimming took 4 bases from V and 2 from J, leaving 9 bases between them. The CDR3 length is 14 residues. CDR3 nucleotides: TGTGCCAGCAGCTATAGCGGAACCTACAATGAGCAGTTCTTC. Translating it yields CASSYSGTYNEQFF.

The gene calls are TRBV10-3 and TRBJ2-7; maybe TRBD1 (6 bases). CDR1 and CDR2 from the germline V gene are ENHRY and SYGVKD. V was shortened by 9 bases and J by 5 bases, with 14 bases between the two germline ends. The length of the CDR3 is 12 residues. CDR3: CAMGEQGNEQYF. The CDR3 nucleotides are TGTGCCATGGGGGAACAGGGCAACGAGCAGTACTTC.

The chain has TRBV4-2 and TRBJ2-2, with D tentatively TRBD2 (6 bases). The CDR3 has 16 amino acids. The germline gives CDR1 LGHNA, CDR2 YNFKEQ. The germline V and J ends were trimmed by 1 base and 6 bases, with 15 bases remaining between them. CDR3 loop: CASSQVAVPGSGELFF. The DNA of the CDR3 is TGTGCCAGCAGCCAAGTAGCGGTCCCTGGGTCCGGGGAGCTGTTTTTT.

The chain links TRBV18 to TRBJ2-3; D perhaps matches TRBD1 (5 bases). Trimming removed 4 bases at V and 5 bases at J, with 13 bases between. The CDR3 contains 14 residues. Germline V CDR1 and CDR2: KGHSH, LQKENI. CDR3 nucleotides: TGTGCCAGCTCACACCCAGGGTTCGGAGATACGCAGTATTTT. Protein: CASSHPGFGDTQYF.

This sequence joins TRBV6-5 and TRBJ1-3; a weak D match, TRBD1 (6 bases). The germline CDR1 and CDR2 sequences are MNHEY and SVGAGI. CDR3 length equals 14 residues. V dropped 7 bases and J dropped 0 bases, with 10 bases sitting between them. Here the CDR3 DNA reads TGTGCCAGCAAAGGGGGTAACTCTGGAAACACCATATATTTT. Residues: CASKGGNSGNTIYF.

The CDR3 region is CASSPRTGTGYEQYF. CDR3 DNA: TGTGCCAGTAGTCCACGAACAGGGACAGGGTACGAGCAGTACTTC. V gene TRBV19 combines with J gene TRBJ2-7; 9 nucleotides match TRBD1. This CDR3 is 15 amino acids long. Per the germline V gene, CDR1 is LNHDA and CDR2 is SQIVND (reference sequence). V shed 5 bases, J shed 4 bases, and the junction held 9 bases outside the gene matches.

V usage is TRBV27 and J usage is TRBJ1-1; possibly TRBD1 for D (5 bases). The CDR3 length is 19 residues. CDR1 is MNHEY, CDR2 SMNVEV, per germline (reference sequence). Between the trimmed V and J ends, which lost 6 bases and 1 base, there was a span of 27 bases. The CDR3 bases are TGTGCCAGCAGCACAATCCGGCCCCCAGGGTCGGAGAAGAACACTGAAGCTTTCTTT. Translated: CASSTIRPPGSEKNTEAFF.

This clone has a single count. The chain links TRBV6-5 to TRBJ2-7, with 9 bases fitting TRBD2. The germline V gene encodes CDR1 MNHEY and CDR2 SVGAGI. The CDR3 is made up of 16 amino acids. V was pared by 2 bases and J by 4 bases, with 9 bases of the junction left unmatched. The CDR3 here is CASSYHIPSGNYEQYF. The DNA for the CDR3 is TGTGCCAGCAGTTACCATATCCCTAGCGGGAATTACGAGCAGTACTTC.

The chain links TRBV6-1 to TRBJ2-3; TRBD2 agrees at 8 bases. CDR3 length equals 18 residues. Germline assignment: CDR1 MNHNS and CDR2 SASEGT. The junction had 11 bases not matched to a gene; V was cut back by 3 bases and J by 0 bases. In nucleotides, the CDR3 is TGTGCCAGCAGTGACAAAATAGCGGGGCGCTTTAGCACAGATACGCAGTATTTT. This encodes CASSDKIAGRFSTDTQYF.

This chain links TRBV7-2 with TRBJ1-1; D ambiguous. This CDR3 is 12 amino acids long. CDR1 is SGHTA, CDR2 FQGNSA, per germline. The V end lost 5 bases, the J end lost 5 bases, and 9 bases lay between the germline ends. The CDR3 coding sequence is TGTGCCAGCAGCCCCGGGAGGACTGAAGCTTTCTTT. This encodes CASSPGRTEAFF.

This chain joins TRBV30 and TRBJ2-1, with 9 bases fitting TRBD2. Trimming took 4 bases from V and 7 from J; bases not matched to a gene: 8. Germline CDR1 reads GTSNPN; CDR2 reads SVGIG (reference sequence). The CDR3 runs 14 residues. The CDR3 nucleotides are TGTGCCTGGAAGGTAGTAGCGGGAGCTAATGAGCAGTTCTTC. Protein: CAWKVVAGANEQFF.

The V and J genes are TRBV30 and TRBJ2-5; tentatively, D is TRBD2 (6 bases). Trimming removed 3 bases from V and 5 bases from J, with 13 bases in between. This CDR3 has 13 amino acids. Germline CDR1 GTSNPN, CDR2 SVGIG (reference sequence). CDR3 sequence reads: CAWRLGGGETQYF. The CDR3 DNA is TGTGCCTGGAGGCTGGGGGGAGGTGAGACCCAGTACTTC.

V gene TRBV28 combines with J gene TRBJ2-5; the D gene is possibly TRBD2 (6 bases). Germline V gives CDR1 MDHEN, CDR2 SYDVKM. V was pared by 6 bases and J by 2 bases, with 19 bases between. The CDR3 is 16 residues long. The CDR3 reads CASRIVAGGLQETQYF. CDR3 bases: TGTGCCAGCAGAATCGTGGCAGGAGGGCTTCAAGAGACCCAGTACTTC.

V and J are TRBV6-5 and TRBJ2-2, with D possibly matching TRBD2 (7 bases). V was trimmed by 2 bases and J by 7 bases, leaving 11 bases between them. Germline V gene lookup returns CDR1 MNHEY and CDR2 SVGAGI. CDR3 length: 14 amino acids. The CDR3: CASSYGRGSGELFF. In DNA, the CDR3 is TGTGCCAGCAGTTACGGGAGGGGGAGCGGGGAGCTGTTTTTT.

This chain uses TRBV21-1 with TRBJ2-7; the table gives TRBD2 as D, unverified against the DNA. TRBV21-1 is described as a pseudogene. The CDR3 has 13 amino acids. Here the CDR3 DNA reads TGTGCCAGCAGTAATGGGAGCTCCTACGAGCAGTACTTC. This codes for CASSNGSSYEQYF.

J is TRBJ2-3 and V is TRBV4-1, with 8 positions matching TRBD2. The CDR3 length is 15 residues. Germline values: CDR1 MGHRA, CDR2 YSYEKL. The trim removed 10 bases at V and 3 bases at J, leaving 12 bases unmatched. CDR3 sequence reads: CATLPFAGGTDTQYF. CDR3 in DNA: TGCGCCACCTTACCCTTTGCGGGGGGAACAGATACGCAGTATTTT.

The rearrangement joins TRBV5-6 to TRBJ2-7; D is uncertain. Per germline, CDR1 SGHDT and CDR2 YYEEEE. Trimming removed 0 bases at V and 6 bases at J, with 4 bases between. CDR3 length: 11 residues. CDR3 protein: CASSLGPEQYF. The CDR3 region has the DNA TGTGCCAGCAGCTTGGGGCCCGAGCAGTACTTC. The whole variable domain, remainder taken from reference TRBV5-6 and TRBJ2-7, is DAGVTQSPTHLIKTRGQQVTLRCSPKSGHDTVSWYQQALGQGPQFIFQYYEEEERQRGNFPDRFSGHQFPNYSSELNVNALLLGDSALYLCASSLGPEQYFGPGTRLTVT.

The chain carries TRBV6-6 and TRBJ2-7; the D gene is possibly TRBD1 (6 bases). V shed 7 bases and J shed 0 bases, with 13 bases lying between them. Germline V CDR1 and CDR2: MNHNY, SVGAGI (reference sequence). This CDR3 region has 14 residues. This CDR3 is CASTPGQRSYEQYF. CDR3 DNA sequence: TGTGCCAGCACCCCAGGACAGCGCTCCTACGAGCAGTACTTC.

The chain employs TRBV13 and TRBJ2-3, with TRBD2 matching 8 bases. The CDR3 spans 19 residues. The V gene end was trimmed by 0 bases and the J gene end by 0 bases; junction bases not matched to a gene: 11. Germline V gene sequence: CDR1 PRHDT, CDR2 FYEKMQ (reference sequence). CDR3 sequence: CASSLGLAGRSLSTDTQYF. For the CDR3, the DNA is TGTGCCAGCAGCTTAGGATTAGCGGGAAGGTCTCTGAGCACAGATACGCAGTATTTT.

The chain is built from TRBV5-1 and TRBJ2-7, with D possibly matching TRBD1 (6 bases). The CDR3 spans 13 residues. V gave up 4 bases and J gave up 0 bases, with 8 bases separating them. Per germline, CDR1 SGHRS and CDR2 YFSETQ. The CDR3 bases are TGCGCCAGCAGCCAGGACAGCTCCTACGAGCAGTACTTC. This encodes CASSQDSSYEQYF.